This T cell receptor (beta chain) emerged from a study of beta chain features in type 1 diabetes. One heparinised blood draw, averaging about 100 mL, came from each donor. V shed 4 bases and J shed 3 bases, with 13 bases lying between them. The CDR3 sequence is 15 residues long. In germline, CDR1 is SGHTA, CDR2 FQGTGA. Notes on this clone: Its antigen is as yet unknown.

Findings and limits, study-wide: Within the patient group, naive, central memory and Treg TCRB repertoires appeared more similar to each other than within healthy donors. Shorter TCRB CDR3s, moderately but significantly so, were found in Type 1 diabetes patients in all four CD4+ subsets.

Reverse transcription of all isolated RNA meant that expressed TCRB transcripts were sequenced. Here immunoSEQ multiplex PCR was the method, and the copy in TCRdb shows in-frame clones only, minus some. This table holds roughly 150,000 clones, 9% found once. The chain is built from TRBV7-3 and TRBJ2-1; possibly TRBD1 for D (6 bases). Sequenced sample: central memory CD4+ T cells from blood. The TCR was taken from a woman aged 25-40 years with type 1 diabetes. For the CDR3, the DNA is TGTGCCAGCAGCTCTCAGGGGACGTTCTACAATGAGCAGTTCTTC. Encoded protein: CASSSQGTFYNEQFF.